This T cell receptor beta chain was identified in a study of T cells after yellow fever vaccination. Study at large: Sorting of the EM, EMRA, CM and Tscm memory subsets was carried out using CD3, CD45RA, CCR7 and CD95. General study points: Compared with primary, the secondary response was weaker and peaked at day 5, not 15. Of the clonotypes, a small share occurred in both CD4 and CD8 compartments.

Many counts were recorded for this clonotype. TCRdb re-analysed the 5' RACE reads in MiXCR, keeping a single row per CDR3 protein. The table includes tens of thousands of distinct CDR3 sequences, 6.5% to 8% detected once. V trimming: 8 bases; J trimming: 9 bases; junction bases outside the gene matches: 11. Per the germline V gene, CDR1 is KGHSH and CDR2 is LQKENI. The CDR3 covers 13 residues. The sequences come from PBMCs, either bulk or a sorted T-cell subset (CD4+, CD8+, memory, or dextramer-sorted; not recorded which), collected on the day of the first yellow fever vaccination. V and J are TRBV18 and TRBJ2-3; 7 bases align to TRBD1. The TCR comes from a man between 18 and 35 years old who received the YFV17D yellow fever vaccine. CDR3: CASTGTDFGTQYF. The CDR3 nucleotides are TGTGCCAGCACTGGGACAGACTTTGGAACGCAGTATTTT.